The present T cell receptor beta chain was sequenced within a study of T-cell reconstitution after alpha-beta-depleted transplantation in children. This clonotype was seen only a few times. Unique molecular identifiers tagged the TCRbeta library. A single record per CDR3 protein comes from TCRdb applying MiXCR to the PCR reads. The sample lists around 370,000 distinct CDR3 sequences, around 15% occurring once. The clonotype comes from a male patient between 2 and 15 years old who had a stem cell transplant for acute lymphoblastic leukemia, so the T cells may come from the graft donor. The sample consisted of PBMCs, mostly from graft donor cells, taken 360 days after TCRalphabeta/CD19-depleted stem cell transplant.

The CDR3 DNA follows: TGTGCCAGCAGCTTTTCCGGGACTAGCGGGAGGGGTGAGCAGTTCTTC. Its translation is CASSFSGTSGRGEQFF. The rearrangement links TRBV4-2 to TRBJ2-1; 16 nucleotides line up with TRBD2. Germline V gene sequence: CDR1 LGHNA, CDR2 YNFKEQ. Trimming removed 5 bases from V and 9 bases from J; junction bases left unmatched: 7. There are 16 residues in the CDR3.